One and the same sample provided the 13 T cell receptor beta chains below, sequenced in a study of monozygotic twins with inflammatory bowel disease. With the 5' RACE reads reprocessed, TCRdb shows one record per CDR3 protein and no DNA. This sample lists some 200,000 distinct CDR3 sequences; its ten largest clones have around 1.5%. Sequencing input: blood. The receptors come from a human donor with ulcerative colitis or Crohn's disease, or a healthy co-twin of an affected twin (not recorded which).

V is TRBV29-1 and J is TRBJ1-1; TCRdb proposes TRBD1, but this gene call is untestable without DNA. CDR1 is SQVTM and CDR2 is ANQGSEA in the germline V gene. This CDR3 comprises 16 residues. The CDR3 is CSAEGVVNTMNTEAFF.

The chain links TRBV5-1 to TRBJ2-7; TCRdb gives TRBD1 as the D gene, but with no DNA this cannot be confirmed. The CDR3 loop spans 16 amino acids. From germline, CDR1 is SGHRS and CDR2 YFSETQ. The CDR3 is CASSLPGTDFSYEQYF.

This sequence joins TRBV27 and TRBJ1-2. CDR3 length: 15 residues. Per germline, CDR1 MNHEY and CDR2 SMNVEV (reference sequence). The CDR3 loop is CASSLFGGLMSGYTF.

The chain carries TRBV29-1 and TRBJ1-3; TCRdb returns TRBD1, unconfirmable since there is no DNA. This CDR3 spans 12 amino acids. Germline V gives CDR1 SQVTM, CDR2 ANQGSEA. The CDR3 loop reads CSVQAAGNTIYF.

The chain couples TRBV29-1 to TRBJ2-7; TCRdb selects TRBD1, and the lack of DNA leaves this call unchecked. The CDR3 totals 15 residues. In germline, CDR1 is SQVTM, CDR2 ANQGSEA. This CDR3 is CSVEGDRGPPYEQYF.

J is TRBJ1-2 and V is TRBV3-1. This CDR3 is 15 amino acids long. Germline CDR1 is LGHDT and CDR2 is YNNKEL (reference sequence). This chain's CDR3 is CASSQVDGSDGGYTF.

The V call is TRBV27, the J call TRBJ1-5; TCRdb picks TRBD1, but there is no DNA to check that call. CDR3 length equals 19 residues. The V gene's germline CDR1 is MNHEY and CDR2 SMNVEV (reference sequence). The CDR3 sequence is CASSSLDRAVPYSNQPQHF.

The V call is TRBV29-1, the J call TRBJ1-2. This CDR3 spans 12 amino acids. From germline, CDR1 is SQVTM and CDR2 ANQGSEA. This CDR3 reads CSVENQAGGYTF. The whole variable domain, filled in from reference TRBV29-1 and TRBJ1-2, reads SAVISQKPSRDICQRGTSLTIQCQVDSQVTMMFWYRQQPGQSLTLIATANQGSEATYESGFVIDKFPISRPNLTFSTLTVSNMSPEDSSIYLCSVENQAGGYTFGSGTRLTVV.

V and J are TRBV20-1 and TRBJ1-1. The CDR3 is made up of 14 amino acids. From germline, CDR1 is DFQATT and CDR2 SNEGSKA (reference sequence). CDR3 protein: CSARASTEDTEAFF.

The chain joins TRBV5-6 to TRBJ1-6. Germline V CDR1 and CDR2: SGHDT, YYEEEE. The CDR3 totals 13 residues. CDR3: CASSNMESSPLHF. The full variable domain, in which reference TRBV5-6 and TRBJ1-6 provide the parts outside the CDR3, is DAGVTQSPTHLIKTRGQQVTLRCSPKSGHDTVSWYQQALGQGPQFIFQYYEEEERQRGNFPDRFSGHQFPNYSSELNVNALLLGDSALYLCASSNMESSPLHFGNGTRLTVT.

V usage is TRBV5-1 and J usage is TRBJ2-3; there is no DNA to check the TCRdb D call of TRBD1. The CDR3 loop spans 15 amino acids. Germline CDR1 SGHRS, CDR2 YFSETQ. The CDR3 region is CASSLDTGNLDTQYF.

V and J are TRBV11-2 and TRBJ2-1. This CDR3 has 13 residues. Germline values: CDR1 SGHAT, CDR2 FQNNGV. The CDR3: CASSLSEYNEQFF.

The chain's CDR3 is CASSYSLGGTEAFF. The V call is TRBV6-6, the J call TRBJ1-1; TCRdb reports TRBD1, a call that lacks DNA to check it against. There are 14 residues in the CDR3. In germline, CDR1 is MNHNY, CDR2 SVGAGI (reference sequence).